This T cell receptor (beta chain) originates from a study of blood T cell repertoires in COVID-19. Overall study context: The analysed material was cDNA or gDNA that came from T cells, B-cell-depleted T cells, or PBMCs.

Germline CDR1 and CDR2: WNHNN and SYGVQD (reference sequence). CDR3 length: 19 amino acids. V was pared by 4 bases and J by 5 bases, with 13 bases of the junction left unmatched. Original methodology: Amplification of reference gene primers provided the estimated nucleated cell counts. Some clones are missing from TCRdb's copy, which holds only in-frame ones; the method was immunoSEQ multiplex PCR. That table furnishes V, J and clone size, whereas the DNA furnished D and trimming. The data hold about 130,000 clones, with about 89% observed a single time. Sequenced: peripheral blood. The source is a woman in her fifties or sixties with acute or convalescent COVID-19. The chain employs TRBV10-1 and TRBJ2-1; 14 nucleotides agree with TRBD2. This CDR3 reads CASSAALGTSGSINNEQFF. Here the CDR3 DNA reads TGCGCCAGCAGTGCGGCCCTAGGGACTAGCGGGAGTATCAACAATGAGCAGTTCTTC.